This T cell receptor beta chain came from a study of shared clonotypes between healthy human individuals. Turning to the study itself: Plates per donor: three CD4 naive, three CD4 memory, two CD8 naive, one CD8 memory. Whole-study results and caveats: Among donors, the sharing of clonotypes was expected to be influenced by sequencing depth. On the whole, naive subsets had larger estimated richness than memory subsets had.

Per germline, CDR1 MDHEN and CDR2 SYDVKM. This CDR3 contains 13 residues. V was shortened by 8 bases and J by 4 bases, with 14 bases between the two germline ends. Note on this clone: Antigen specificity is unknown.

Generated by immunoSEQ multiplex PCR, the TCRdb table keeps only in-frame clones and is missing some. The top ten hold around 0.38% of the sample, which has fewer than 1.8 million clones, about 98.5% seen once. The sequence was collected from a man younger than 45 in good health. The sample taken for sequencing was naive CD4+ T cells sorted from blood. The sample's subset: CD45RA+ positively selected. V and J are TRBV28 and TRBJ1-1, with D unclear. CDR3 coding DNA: TGTGCCAGCTTACCCCCTGGAGGCACTGAAGCTTTCTTT. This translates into CASLPPGGTEAFF.